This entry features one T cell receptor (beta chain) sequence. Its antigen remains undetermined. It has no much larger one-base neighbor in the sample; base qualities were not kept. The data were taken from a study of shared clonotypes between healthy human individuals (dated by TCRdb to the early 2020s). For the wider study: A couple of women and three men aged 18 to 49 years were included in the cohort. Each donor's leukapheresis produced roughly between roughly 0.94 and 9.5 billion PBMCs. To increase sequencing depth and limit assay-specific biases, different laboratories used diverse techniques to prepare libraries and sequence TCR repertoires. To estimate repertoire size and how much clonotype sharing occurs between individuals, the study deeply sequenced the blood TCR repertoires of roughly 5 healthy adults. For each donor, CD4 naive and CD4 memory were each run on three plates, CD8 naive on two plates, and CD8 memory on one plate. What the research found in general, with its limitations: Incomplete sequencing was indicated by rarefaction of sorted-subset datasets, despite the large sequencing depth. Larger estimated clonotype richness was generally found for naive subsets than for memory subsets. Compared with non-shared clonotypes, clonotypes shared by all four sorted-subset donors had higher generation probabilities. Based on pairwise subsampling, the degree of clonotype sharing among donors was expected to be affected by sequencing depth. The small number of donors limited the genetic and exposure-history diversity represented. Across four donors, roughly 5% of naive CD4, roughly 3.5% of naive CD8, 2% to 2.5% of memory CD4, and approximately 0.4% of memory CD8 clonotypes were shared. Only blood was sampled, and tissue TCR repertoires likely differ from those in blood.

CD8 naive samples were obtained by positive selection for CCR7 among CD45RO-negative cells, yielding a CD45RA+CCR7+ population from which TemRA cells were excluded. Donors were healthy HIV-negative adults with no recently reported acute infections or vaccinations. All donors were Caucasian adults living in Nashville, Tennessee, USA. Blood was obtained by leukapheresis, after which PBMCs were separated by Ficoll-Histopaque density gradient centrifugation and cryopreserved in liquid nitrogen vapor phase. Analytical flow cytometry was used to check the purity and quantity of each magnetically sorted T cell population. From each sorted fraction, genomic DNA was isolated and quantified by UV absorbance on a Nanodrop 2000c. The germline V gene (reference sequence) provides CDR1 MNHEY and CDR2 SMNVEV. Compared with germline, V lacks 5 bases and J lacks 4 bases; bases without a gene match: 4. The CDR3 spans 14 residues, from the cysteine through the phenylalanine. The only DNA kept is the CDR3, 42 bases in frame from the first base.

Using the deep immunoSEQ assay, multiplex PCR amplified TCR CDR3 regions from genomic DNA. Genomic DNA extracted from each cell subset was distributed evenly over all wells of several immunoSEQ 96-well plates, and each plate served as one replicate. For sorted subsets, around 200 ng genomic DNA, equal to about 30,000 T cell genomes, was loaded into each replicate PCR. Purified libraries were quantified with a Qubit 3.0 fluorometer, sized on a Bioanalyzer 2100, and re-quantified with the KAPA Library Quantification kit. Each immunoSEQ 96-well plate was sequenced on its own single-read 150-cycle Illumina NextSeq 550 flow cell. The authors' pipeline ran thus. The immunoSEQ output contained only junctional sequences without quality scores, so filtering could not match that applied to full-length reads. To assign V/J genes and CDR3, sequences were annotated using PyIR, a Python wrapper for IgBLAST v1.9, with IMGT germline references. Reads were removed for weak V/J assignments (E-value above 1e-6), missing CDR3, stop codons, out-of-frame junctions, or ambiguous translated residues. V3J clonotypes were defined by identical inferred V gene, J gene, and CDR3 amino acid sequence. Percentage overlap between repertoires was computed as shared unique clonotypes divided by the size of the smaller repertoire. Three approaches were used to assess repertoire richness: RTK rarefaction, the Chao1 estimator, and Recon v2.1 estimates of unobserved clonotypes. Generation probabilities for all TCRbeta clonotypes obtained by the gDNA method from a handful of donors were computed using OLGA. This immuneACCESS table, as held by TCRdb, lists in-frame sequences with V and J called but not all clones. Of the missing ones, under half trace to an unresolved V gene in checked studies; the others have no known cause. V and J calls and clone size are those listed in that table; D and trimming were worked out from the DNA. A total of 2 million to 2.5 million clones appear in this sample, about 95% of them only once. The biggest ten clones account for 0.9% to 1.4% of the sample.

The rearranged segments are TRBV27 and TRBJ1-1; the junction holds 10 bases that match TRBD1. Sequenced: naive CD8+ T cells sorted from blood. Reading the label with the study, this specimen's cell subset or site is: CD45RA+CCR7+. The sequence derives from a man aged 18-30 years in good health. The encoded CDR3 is CASSPGTGVTEAFF. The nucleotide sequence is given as TGTGCCAGCAGTCCCGGGACAGGGGTCACTGAAGCTTTCTTT.